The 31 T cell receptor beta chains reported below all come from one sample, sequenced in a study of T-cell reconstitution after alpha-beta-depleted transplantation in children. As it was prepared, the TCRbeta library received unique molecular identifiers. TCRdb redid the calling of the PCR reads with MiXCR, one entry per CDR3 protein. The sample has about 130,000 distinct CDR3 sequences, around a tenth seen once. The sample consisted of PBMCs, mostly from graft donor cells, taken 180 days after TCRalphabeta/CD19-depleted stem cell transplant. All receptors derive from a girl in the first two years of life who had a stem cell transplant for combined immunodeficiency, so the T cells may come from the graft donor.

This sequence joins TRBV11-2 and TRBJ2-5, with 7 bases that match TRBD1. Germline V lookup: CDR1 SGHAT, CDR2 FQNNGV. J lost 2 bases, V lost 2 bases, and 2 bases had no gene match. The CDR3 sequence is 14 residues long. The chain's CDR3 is CASSLRGLQETQYF. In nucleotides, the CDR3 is TGTGCCAGCAGCTTAAGGGGGCTTCAAGAGACCCAGTACTTC.

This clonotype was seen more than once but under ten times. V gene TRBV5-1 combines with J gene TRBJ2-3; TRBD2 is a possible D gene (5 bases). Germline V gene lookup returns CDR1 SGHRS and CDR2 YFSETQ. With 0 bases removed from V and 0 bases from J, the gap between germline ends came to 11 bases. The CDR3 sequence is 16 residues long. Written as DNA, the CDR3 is TGCGCCAGCAGCTTGGGAGCGGCCCCTAGCACAGATACGCAGTATTTT. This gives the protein CASSLGAAPSTDTQYF.

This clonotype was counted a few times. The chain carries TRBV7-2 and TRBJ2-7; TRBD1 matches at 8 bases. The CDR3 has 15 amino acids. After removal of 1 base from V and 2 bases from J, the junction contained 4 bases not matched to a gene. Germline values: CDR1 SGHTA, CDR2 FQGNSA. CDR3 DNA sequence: TGTGCCAGCAGCTTAGAAGGGGGACAGGCCTACGAGCAGTACTTC. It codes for CASSLEGGQAYEQYF.

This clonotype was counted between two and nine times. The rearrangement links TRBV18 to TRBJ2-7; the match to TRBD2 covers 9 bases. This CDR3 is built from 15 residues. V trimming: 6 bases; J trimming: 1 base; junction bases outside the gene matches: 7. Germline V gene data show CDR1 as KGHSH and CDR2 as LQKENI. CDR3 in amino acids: CASSGRLAESYEQYF. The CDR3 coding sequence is TGTGCCAGCTCGGGACGACTAGCGGAGTCCTACGAGCAGTACTTC.

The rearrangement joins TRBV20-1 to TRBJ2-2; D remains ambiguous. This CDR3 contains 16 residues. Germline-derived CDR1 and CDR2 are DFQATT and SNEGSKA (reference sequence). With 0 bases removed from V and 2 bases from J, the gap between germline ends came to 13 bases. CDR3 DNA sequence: TGCAGTGCTAGAGACCTCGACGTGTTAAACACCGGGGAGCTGTTTTTT. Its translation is CSARDLDVLNTGELFF.

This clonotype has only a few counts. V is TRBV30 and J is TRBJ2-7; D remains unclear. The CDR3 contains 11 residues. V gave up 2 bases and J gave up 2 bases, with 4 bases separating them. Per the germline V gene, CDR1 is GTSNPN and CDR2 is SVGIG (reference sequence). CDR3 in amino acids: CAWSFAYEQYF. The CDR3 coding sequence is TGTGCCTGGAGTTTCGCCTACGAGCAGTACTTC. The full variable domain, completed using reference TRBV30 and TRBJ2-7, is SQTIHQWPATLVQPVGSPLSLECTVEGTSNPNLYWYRQAAGRGLQLLFYSVGIGQISSEVPQNLSASRPQDRQFILSSKKLLLSDSGFYLCAWSFAYEQYFGPGTRLTVT.

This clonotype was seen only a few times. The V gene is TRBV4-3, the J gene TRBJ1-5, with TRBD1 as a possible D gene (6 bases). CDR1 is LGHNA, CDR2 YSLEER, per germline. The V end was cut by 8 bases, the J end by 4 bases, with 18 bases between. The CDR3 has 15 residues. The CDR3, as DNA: TGCGCCAGCTCGTTGGAACAGGGTTGGAATCAGCCCCAGCATTTT. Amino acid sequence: CASSLEQGWNQPQHF.

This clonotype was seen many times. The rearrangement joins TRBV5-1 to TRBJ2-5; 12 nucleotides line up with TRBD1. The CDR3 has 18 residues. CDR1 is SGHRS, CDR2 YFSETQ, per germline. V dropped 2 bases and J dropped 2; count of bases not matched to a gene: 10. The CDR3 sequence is CASSFGTGGLPLQETQYF. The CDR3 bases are TGCGCCAGCAGCTTTGGGACAGGGGGCCTCCCCCTACAAGAGACCCAGTACTTC.

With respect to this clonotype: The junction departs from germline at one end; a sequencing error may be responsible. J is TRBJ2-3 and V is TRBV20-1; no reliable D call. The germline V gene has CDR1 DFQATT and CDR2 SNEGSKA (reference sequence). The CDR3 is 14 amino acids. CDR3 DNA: TGCAGTGCCAGAGCTATTATCTTCACAGATACGCAGTATTTT. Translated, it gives CSARAIIFTDTQYF.

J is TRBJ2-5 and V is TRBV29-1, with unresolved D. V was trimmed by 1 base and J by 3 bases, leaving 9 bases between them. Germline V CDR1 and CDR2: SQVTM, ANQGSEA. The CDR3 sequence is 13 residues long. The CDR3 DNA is TGCAGCGTTGAAGGAAGATTTAAAGAGACCCAGTACTTC. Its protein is CSVEGRFKETQYF.

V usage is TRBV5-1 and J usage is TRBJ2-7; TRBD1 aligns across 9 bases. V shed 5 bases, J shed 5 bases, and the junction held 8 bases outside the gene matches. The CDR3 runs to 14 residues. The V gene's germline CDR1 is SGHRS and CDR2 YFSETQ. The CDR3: CASSPGTGIHEQYF. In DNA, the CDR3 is TGCGCCAGCAGTCCCGGGACAGGGATCCACGAGCAGTACTTC.

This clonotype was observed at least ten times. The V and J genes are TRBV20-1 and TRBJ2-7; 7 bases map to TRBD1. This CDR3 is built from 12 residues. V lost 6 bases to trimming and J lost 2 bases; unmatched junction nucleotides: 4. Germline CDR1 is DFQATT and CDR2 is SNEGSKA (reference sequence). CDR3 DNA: TGCAGTGCCACCGACAGGGCCTACGAGCAGTACTTC. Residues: CSATDRAYEQYF.

CDR3 nucleotide sequence: TGTGCCAGCAGCGACTGGGGGTCCAATGAGCAGTTCTTC. Amino acid sequence: CASSDWGSNEQFF. V gene TRBV21-1 combines with J gene TRBJ2-1; TRBD1, the D gene given by the table, was not confirmed from the DNA. TRBV21-1 is designated a pseudogene. There are 13 residues in the CDR3.

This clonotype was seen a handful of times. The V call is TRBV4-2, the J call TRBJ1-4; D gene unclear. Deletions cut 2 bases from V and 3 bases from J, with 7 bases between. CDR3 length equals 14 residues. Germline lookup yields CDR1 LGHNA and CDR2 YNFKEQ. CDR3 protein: CASSQLVANEKLFF. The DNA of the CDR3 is TGTGCCAGCAGCCAACTTGTGGCTAATGAAAAACTGTTTTTT.

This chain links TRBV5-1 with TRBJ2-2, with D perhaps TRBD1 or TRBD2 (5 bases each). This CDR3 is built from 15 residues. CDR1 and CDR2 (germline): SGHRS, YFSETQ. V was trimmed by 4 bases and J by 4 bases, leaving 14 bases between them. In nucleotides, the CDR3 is TGCGCCAGCAGCCCCGGGACGGTGGGCACCGGGGAGCTGTTTTTT. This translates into CASSPGTVGTGELFF.

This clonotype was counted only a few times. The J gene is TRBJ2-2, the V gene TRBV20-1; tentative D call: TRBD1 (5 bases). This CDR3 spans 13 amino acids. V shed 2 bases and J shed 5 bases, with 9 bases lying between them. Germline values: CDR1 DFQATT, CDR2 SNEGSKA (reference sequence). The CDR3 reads CSARWQGTGELFF. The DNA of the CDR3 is TGCAGTGCTAGATGGCAGGGAACCGGGGAGCTGTTTTTT.

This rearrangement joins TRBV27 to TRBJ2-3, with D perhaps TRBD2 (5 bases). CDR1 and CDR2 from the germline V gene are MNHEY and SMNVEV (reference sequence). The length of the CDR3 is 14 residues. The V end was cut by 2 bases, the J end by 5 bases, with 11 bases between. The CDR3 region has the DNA TGTGCCAGCAGTTTAGTGGGGAGTGGAGATACGCAGTATTTT. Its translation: CASSLVGSGDTQYF.

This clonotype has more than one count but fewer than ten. CDR3 sequence: CASSQGTSGRASGELFF. For the CDR3, the DNA is TGTGCCAGCAGCCAAGGGACTAGCGGGAGGGCCTCCGGGGAGCTGTTTTTT. This rearrangement joins TRBV3-1 to TRBJ2-2; 15 positions match TRBD2. Germline V gives CDR1 LGHDT, CDR2 YNNKEL (reference sequence). With V trimmed by 1 base and J by 6 bases, 3 bases remained unmatched. The length of the CDR3 is 17 residues.

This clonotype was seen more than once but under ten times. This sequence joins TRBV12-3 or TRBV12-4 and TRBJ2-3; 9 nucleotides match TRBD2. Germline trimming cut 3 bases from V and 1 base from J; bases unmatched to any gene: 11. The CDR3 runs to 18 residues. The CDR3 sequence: CASSLGLAGSGGTDTQYF. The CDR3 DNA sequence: TGTGCCAGCAGTTTGGGTCTAGCGGGATCTGGGGGCACAGATACGCAGTATTTT.

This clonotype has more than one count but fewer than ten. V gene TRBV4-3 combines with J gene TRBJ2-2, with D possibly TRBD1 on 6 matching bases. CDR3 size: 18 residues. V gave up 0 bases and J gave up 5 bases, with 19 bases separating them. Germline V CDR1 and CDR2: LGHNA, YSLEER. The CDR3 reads CASSQEPGGQFETGELFF. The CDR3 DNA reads TGCGCCAGCAGCCAAGAGCCTGGCGGACAGTTTGAAACCGGGGAGCTGTTTTTT.

CDR3 DNA sequence: TGCGCCAGCAGCTTGCCTACGGACGCCGCGAACACCGGGGAGCTGTTTTTT. Protein: CASSLPTDAANTGELFF. This rearrangement joins TRBV5-1 to TRBJ2-2; D unresolved. This CDR3 is built from 17 residues. Germline CDR1 and CDR2: SGHRS and YFSETQ. Trimming cost V 1 base and J 0 bases, with 13 bases left between them.

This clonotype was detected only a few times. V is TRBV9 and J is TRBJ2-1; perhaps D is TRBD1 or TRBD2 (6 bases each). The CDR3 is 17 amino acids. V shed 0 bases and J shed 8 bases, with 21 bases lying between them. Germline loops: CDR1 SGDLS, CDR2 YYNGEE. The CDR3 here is CASSVALLRGPTDEQFF. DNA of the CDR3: TGTGCCAGCAGCGTAGCTCTACTACGGGGGCCCACTGATGAGCAGTTCTTC.

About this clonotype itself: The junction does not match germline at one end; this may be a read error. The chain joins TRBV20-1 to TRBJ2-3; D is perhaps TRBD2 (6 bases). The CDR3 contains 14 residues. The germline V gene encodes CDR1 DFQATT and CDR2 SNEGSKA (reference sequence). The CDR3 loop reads CSAPTSTGHGTRYF. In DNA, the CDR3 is TGCAGTGCTCCTACTAGCACGGGGCATGGTACGCGGTATTTT.

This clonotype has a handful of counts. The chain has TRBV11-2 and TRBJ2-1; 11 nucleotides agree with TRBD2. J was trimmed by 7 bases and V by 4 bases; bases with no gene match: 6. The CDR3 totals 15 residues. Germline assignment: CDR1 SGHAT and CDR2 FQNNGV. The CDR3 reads CASSSIAGGRNEQFF. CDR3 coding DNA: TGTGCCAGCAGCTCAATAGCGGGGGGGCGGAATGAGCAGTTCTTC.

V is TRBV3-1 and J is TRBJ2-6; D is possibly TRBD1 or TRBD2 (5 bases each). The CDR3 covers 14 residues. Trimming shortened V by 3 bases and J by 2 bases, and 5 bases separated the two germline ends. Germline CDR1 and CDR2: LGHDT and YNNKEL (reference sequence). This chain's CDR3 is CASSQGAGANVLTF. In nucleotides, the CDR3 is TGTGCCAGCAGCCAGGGGGCTGGGGCCAACGTCCTGACTTTC.

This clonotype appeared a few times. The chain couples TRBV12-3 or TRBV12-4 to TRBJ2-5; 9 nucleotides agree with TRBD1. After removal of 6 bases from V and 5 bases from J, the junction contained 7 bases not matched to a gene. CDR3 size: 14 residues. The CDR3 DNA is TGTGCCAGCAGACATACAGGGGGCGGGGAGACCCAGTACTTC. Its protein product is CASRHTGGGETQYF.

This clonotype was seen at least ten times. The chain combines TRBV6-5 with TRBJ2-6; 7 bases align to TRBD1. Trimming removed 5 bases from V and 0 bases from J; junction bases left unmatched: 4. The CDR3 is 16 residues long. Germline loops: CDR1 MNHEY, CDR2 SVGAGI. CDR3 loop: CASSNRGPSGANVLTF. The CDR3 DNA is TGTGCCAGCAGTAACAGGGGACCCTCTGGGGCCAACGTCCTGACTTTC.

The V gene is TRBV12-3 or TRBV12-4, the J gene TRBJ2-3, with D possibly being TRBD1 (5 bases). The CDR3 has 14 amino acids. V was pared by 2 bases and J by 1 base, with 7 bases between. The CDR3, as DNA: TGTGCCAGCAGTTTATTGACAGGCACAGATACGCAGTATTTT. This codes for CASSLLTGTDTQYF.

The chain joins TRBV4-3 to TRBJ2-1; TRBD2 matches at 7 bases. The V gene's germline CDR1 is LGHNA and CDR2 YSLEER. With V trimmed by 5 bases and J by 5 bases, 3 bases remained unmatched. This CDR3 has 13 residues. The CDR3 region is CASSKGRDNEQFF. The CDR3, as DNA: TGCGCCAGCAGCAAGGGGAGGGACAATGAGCAGTTCTTC.

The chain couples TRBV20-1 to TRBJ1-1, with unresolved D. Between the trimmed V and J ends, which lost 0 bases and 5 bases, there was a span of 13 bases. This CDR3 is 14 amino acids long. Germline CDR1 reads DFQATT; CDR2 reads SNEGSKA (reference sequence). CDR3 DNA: TGCAGTGCTAGAGATCTGGAAGGAGGAACTGAAGCTTTCTTT. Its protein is CSARDLEGGTEAFF.

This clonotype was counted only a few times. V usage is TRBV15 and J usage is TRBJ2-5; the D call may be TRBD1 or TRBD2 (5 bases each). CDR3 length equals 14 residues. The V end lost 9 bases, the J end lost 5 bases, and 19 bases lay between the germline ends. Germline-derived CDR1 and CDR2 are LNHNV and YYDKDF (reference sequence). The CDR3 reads CATTEPGTSETQYF. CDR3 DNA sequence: TGTGCCACAACGGAGCCAGGGACGAGCGAGACCCAGTACTTC.